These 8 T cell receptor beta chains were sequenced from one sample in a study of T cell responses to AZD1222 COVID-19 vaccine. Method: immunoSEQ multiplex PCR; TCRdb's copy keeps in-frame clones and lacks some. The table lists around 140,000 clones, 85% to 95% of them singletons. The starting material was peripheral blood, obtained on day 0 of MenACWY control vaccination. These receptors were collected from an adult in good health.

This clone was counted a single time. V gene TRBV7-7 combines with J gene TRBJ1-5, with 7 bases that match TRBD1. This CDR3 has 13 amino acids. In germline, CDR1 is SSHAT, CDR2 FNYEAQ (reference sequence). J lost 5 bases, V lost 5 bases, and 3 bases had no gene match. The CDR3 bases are TGTGCCAGCAGCCCAGACAGGGATCAGCCCCAGCATTTT. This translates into CASSPDRDQPQHF.

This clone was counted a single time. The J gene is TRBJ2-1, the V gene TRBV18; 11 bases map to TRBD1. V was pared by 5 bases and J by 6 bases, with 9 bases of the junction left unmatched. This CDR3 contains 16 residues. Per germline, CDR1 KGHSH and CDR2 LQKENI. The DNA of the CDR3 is TGTGCCAGCTCATCGACCGGGACAGGGGGGTCCAATGAGCAGTTCTTC. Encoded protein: CASSSTGTGGSNEQFF.

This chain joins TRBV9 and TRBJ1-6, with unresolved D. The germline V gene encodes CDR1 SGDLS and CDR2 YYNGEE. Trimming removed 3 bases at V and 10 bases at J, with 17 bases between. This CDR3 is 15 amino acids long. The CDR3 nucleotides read TGTGCCAGCAGCGGAAGAGAGGGAAAAATGTCACCCCTCCACTTT. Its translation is CASSGREGKMSPLHF.

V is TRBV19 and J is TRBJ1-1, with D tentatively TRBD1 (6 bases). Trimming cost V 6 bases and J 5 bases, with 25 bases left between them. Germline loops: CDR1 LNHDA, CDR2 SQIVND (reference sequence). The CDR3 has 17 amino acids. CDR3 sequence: CASSPLGTRPPGTEAFF. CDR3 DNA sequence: TGTGCCAGTAGCCCCCTCGGGACAAGGCCTCCAGGGACTGAAGCTTTCTTT.

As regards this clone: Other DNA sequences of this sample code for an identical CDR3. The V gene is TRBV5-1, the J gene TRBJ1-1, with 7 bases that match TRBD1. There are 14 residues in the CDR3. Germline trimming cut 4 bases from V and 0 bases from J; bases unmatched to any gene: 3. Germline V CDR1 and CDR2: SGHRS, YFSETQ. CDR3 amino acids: CASSLDRLNTEAFF. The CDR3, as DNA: TGCGCCAGCAGCCTGGACAGGCTGAACACTGAAGCTTTCTTT.

The CDR3 region has the DNA TGTGCCAGCAGTTCGGACACCGGCCACACTGAAGCTTTCTTT. This codes for CASSSDTGHTEAFF. V gene TRBV27 combines with J gene TRBJ1-1, with TRBD1 as a possible D gene (5 bases). Trimming stripped 4 bases from V and 3 bases from J, with 12 bases between. The CDR3 extends over 14 amino acids. Germline CDR1 reads MNHEY; CDR2 reads SMNVEV (reference sequence).

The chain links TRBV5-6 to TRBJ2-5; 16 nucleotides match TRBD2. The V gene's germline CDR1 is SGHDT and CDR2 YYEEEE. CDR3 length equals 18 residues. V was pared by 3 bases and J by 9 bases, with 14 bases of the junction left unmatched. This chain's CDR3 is CASSYRPGLAGGVRAQYF. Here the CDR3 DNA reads TGTGCCAGCAGCTACCGACCGGGACTAGCGGGAGGGGTACGAGCCCAGTACTTC. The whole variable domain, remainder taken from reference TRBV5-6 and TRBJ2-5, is DAGVTQSPTHLIKTRGQQVTLRCSPKSGHDTVSWYQQALGQGPQFIFQYYEEEERQRGNFPDRFSGHQFPNYSSELNVNALLLGDSALYLCASSYRPGLAGGVRAQYFGPGTRLLVL.

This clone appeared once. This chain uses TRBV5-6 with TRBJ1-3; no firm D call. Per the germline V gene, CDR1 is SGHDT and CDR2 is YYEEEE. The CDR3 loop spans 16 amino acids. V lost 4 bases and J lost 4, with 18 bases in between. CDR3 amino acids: CASSLRLSGFGNTIYF. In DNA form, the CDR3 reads TGTGCCAGCAGCCTACGCTTATCGGGGTTCGGAAACACCATATATTTT.